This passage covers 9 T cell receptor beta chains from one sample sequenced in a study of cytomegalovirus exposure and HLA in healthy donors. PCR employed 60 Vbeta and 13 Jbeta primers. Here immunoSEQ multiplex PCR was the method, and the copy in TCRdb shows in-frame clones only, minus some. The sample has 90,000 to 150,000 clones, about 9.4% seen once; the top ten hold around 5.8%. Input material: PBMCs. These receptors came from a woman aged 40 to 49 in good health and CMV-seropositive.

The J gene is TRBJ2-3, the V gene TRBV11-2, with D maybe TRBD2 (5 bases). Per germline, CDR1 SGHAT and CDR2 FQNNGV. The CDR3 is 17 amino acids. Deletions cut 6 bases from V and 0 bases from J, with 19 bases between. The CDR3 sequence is CASSSRFAGYSTDTQYF. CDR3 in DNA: TGTGCCAGCAGTTCCCGTTTTGCGGGCTATAGCACAGATACGCAGTATTTT. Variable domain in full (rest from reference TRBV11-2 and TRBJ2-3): EAGVAQSPRYKIIEKRQSVAFWCNPISGHATLYWYQQILGQGPKLLIQFQNNGVVDDSQLPKDRFSAERLKGVDSTLKIQPAKLEDSAVYLCASSSRFAGYSTDTQYFGPGTRLTVL.

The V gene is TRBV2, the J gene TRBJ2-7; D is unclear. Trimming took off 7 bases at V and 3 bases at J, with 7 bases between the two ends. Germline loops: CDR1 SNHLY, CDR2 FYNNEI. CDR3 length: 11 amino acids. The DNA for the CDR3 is TGTGCCAGCACCCAGGTCTACGAGCAGTACTTC. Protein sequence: CASTQVYEQYF.

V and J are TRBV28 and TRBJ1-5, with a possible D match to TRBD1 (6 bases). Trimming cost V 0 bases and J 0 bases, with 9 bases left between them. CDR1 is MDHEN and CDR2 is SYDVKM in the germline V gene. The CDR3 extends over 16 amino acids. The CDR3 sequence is CASSLWAGDSNQPQHF. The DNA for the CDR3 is TGTGCCAGCAGTTTATGGGCAGGGGATAGCAATCAGCCCCAGCATTTT.

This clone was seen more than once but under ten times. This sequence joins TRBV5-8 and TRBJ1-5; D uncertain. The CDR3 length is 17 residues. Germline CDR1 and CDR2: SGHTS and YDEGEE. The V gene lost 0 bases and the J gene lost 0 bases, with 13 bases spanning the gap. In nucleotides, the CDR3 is TGTGCCAGCAGCTTGGGGGTCGCGGGAAATAGCAATCAGCCCCAGCATTTT. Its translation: CASSLGVAGNSNQPQHF.

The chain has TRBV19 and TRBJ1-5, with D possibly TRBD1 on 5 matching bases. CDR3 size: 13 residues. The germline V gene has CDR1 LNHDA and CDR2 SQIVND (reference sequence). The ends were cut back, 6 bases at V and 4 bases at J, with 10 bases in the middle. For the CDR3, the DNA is TGTGCCAGTAGGCGCCAGGGAAATCAGCCCCAGCATTTT. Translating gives CASRRQGNQPQHF.

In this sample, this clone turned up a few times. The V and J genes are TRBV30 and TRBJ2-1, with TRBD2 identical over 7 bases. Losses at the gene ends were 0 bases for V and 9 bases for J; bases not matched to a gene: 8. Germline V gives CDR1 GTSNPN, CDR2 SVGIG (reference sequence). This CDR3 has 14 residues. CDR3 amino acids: CAWSVGLGEGEQFF. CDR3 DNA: TGTGCCTGGAGTGTAGGCTTGGGGGAGGGTGAGCAGTTCTTC.

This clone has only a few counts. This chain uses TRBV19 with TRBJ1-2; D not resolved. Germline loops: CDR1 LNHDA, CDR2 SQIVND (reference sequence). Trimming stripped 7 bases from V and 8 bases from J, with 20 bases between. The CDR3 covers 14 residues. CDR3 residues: CASNIWSSNWGYTF. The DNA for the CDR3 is TGTGCCAGTAACATTTGGAGCTCCAACTGGGGCTACACCTTC.

In DNA, the CDR3 is TGCAGCGTGGCGTCGCAGGGTTCCTTCACTGAAGCTTTCTTT. This codes for CSVASQGSFTEAFF. The chain uses TRBV29-1 and TRBJ1-1, with D perhaps matching TRBD1 (5 bases). Looked up from germline, CDR1 is SQVTM and CDR2 is ANQGSEA. This CDR3 has 14 amino acids. V was cut by 6 bases and J by 4 bases, with 18 bases left in between. Variable domain in full (rest from reference TRBV29-1 and TRBJ1-1): SAVISQKPSRDICQRGTSLTIQCQVDSQVTMMFWYRQQPGQSLTLIATANQGSEATYESGFVIDKFPISRPNLTFSTLTVSNMSPEDSSIYLCSVASQGSFTEAFFGQGTRLTVV.

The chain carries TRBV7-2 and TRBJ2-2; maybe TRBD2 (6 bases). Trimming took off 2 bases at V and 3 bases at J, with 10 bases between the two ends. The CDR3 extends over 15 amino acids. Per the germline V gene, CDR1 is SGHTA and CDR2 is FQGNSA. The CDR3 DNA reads TGTGCCAGCAGCTTATGGGGGGTGGACACCGGGGAGCTGTTTTTT. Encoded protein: CASSLWGVDTGELFF.